The 15 T cell receptor beta chains below come from one sample, sequenced in a study of low-dose radiotherapy and immunotherapy resistance in tumors. Alpha and beta chains were covered, as first-strand cDNA relied on TRAV- and TRBV-specific primers. Both a constant-region primer and a V-primer adapter served to amplify TCRs across roughly 22 PCR cycles. TCRdb ran MiXCR on the reads and lists one entry per CDR3 protein. The profile shows under 20,000 distinct CDR3 sequences, over 65% of them singletons. The receptors were sampled from a human donor with advanced metastatic prostate, ovarian, gallbladder or colorectal cancer (not recorded which). This table probably holds off-target reads from a library built for another chain.

CDR3 in DNA: TGTGCCATCAATGGGGCGAGCACCGGGGAGCTGTTTTTT. It specifies CAINGASTGELFF. The gene calls are TRBV10-3 and TRBJ2-2; tentatively, D is TRBD1 (5 bases). Trimming pared 7 bases from V and 4 bases from J, leaving 10 bases between. Germline V CDR1 and CDR2: ENHRY, SYGVKD. The CDR3 is 13 residues long.

The V and J genes are TRBV10-3 and TRBJ1-2; no clear D gene. Germline V gene data show CDR1 as ENHRY and CDR2 as SYGVKD. V lost 2 bases, J lost 3 bases, and 13 bases lay in between. The CDR3 totals 15 residues. The CDR3 region is CAISEATRWDYGYTF. CDR3 nucleotides: TGTGCCATCAGTGAGGCCACAAGATGGGACTATGGCTACACCTTC.

The chain uses TRBV3-1 and TRBJ2-5; 7 bases are shared with TRBD2. The germline CDR1 and CDR2 sequences are LGHDT and YNNKEL (reference sequence). This CDR3 comprises 14 residues. The junction had 6 bases not matched to a gene; V was cut back by 6 bases and J by 2 bases. The CDR3 spells CASRQISGQETQYF. CDR3 bases: TGTGCCAGCAGGCAAATTAGCGGGCAAGAGACCCAGTACTTC.

As concerns this clonotype: One end of the junction does not line up with germline, which may come from a read error. The genes are TRBV12-3 or TRBV12-4 and TRBJ2-1; maybe TRBD1 (6 bases). This CDR3 contains 14 residues. CDR3 loop: CASRLGGVGNEQFF. CDR3 bases: TGTGCCAGCAGATTAGGGGGAGTAGGCAATGAGCAGTTCTTC.

The V and J genes are TRBV24-1 and TRBJ2-5; D call uncertain. This CDR3 has 13 amino acids. V lost 3 bases to trimming and J lost 5 bases, with 9 bases between them. The V gene's germline CDR1 is KGHDR and CDR2 SFDVKD. The CDR3 here is CATSDDHRETQYF. CDR3 DNA sequence: TGTGCCACCAGTGATGACCACCGGGAGACCCAGTACTTC.

V and J are TRBV6-4 and TRBJ2-7; the match to TRBD1 covers 7 bases. The germline CDR1 and CDR2 sequences are MRHNA and SNTAGT. The CDR3 spans 15 residues. The ends lost 3 bases at V and 3 bases at J; junction bases unmatched: 8. The CDR3 here is CASSDQDRFYYEQYF. DNA for the CDR3: TGTGCCAGCAGTGATCAGGACAGGTTCTACTACGAGCAGTACTTC.

The table lists this clonotype with a count of one. V gene TRBV10-3 combines with J gene TRBJ1-1, with a possible D match to TRBD1 (6 bases). V lost 0 bases to trimming and J lost 0 bases, with 11 bases between them. Germline values: CDR1 ENHRY, CDR2 SYGVKD. The CDR3 is made up of 16 amino acids. The CDR3 spells CAISESARGMNTEAFF. The CDR3 coding sequence is TGTGCCATCAGTGAGTCTGCGAGGGGGATGAACACTGAAGCTTTCTTT.

The chain joins TRBV6-2 or TRBV6-3 to TRBJ2-7; D not certain. Trimming took 6 bases from V and 4 from J, leaving 19 bases between them. The V gene's germline CDR1 is MNHEY and CDR2 SVGEGT. The CDR3 is 15 residues long. The CDR3, as DNA: TGTGCCAGCAGCCTCAGCGACTTGACAATTTACGAGCAGTACTTC. Translated, it gives CASSLSDLTIYEQYF.

The rearrangement uses TRBV29-1 and TRBJ2-1, with TRBD1 matching 10 bases. There are 14 residues in the CDR3. Unmatched junction bases numbered 5, after V lost 4 bases and J lost 5 bases. Germline V CDR1 and CDR2: SQVTM, ANQGSEA. CDR3 sequence: CSVAGTGVNNEQFF. DNA of the CDR3: TGCAGCGTTGCCGGGACAGGGGTGAACAATGAGCAGTTCTTC.

The sample holds a few counts of this clonotype. V usage is TRBV28 and J usage is TRBJ2-7; D not certain. Germline lookup yields CDR1 MDHEN and CDR2 SYDVKM. The V end lost 5 bases, the J end lost 4 bases, and 9 bases lay between the germline ends. CDR3 length equals 12 residues. This CDR3 is CASSPPRYEQYF. In DNA form, the CDR3 reads TGTGCCAGCAGTCCCCCTCGGTACGAGCAGTACTTC.

The count of this clonotype is one. The V and J genes are TRBV6-1 and TRBJ1-2, with D maybe TRBD1 (6 bases). Germline CDR1 and CDR2: MNHNS and SASEGT. V gave up 5 bases and J gave up 6 bases, with 16 bases separating them. CDR3 length: 14 amino acids. CDR3 nucleotide sequence: TGTGCCAGCAGTTACTTACAGGGTCGGGATGGCTACACCTTC. It translates to CASSYLQGRDGYTF.

This clonotype was seen a handful of times. The gene calls are TRBV10-3 and TRBJ2-1, with D possibly being TRBD2 (6 bases). Deletions cut 4 bases from V and 10 bases from J, with 11 bases between. This CDR3 contains 12 residues. CDR1 is ENHRY and CDR2 is SYGVKD in the germline V gene. The CDR3 here is CAISGEAGEQFF. In nucleotides, the CDR3 is TGTGCCATCAGTGGGGAGGCAGGGGAGCAGTTCTTC.

V usage is TRBV6-2 or TRBV6-3 and J usage is TRBJ2-3, with TRBD2 matching 9 bases. Germline V gives CDR1 MNHEY, CDR2 SVGEGT. Unmatched junction bases numbered 16, after V lost 7 bases and J lost 5 bases. The CDR3 spans 17 residues. The CDR3 nucleotides are TGTGCCAGCATGTCTTGGGTAGCGGGAGCTATTGGAGATACGCAGTATTTT. It encodes CASMSWVAGAIGDTQYF.

This clonotype came up a few times. The chain has TRBV6-6 and TRBJ1-5; D not resolved. Trimming took 4 bases from V and 3 from J, leaving 7 bases between them. The CDR3 contains 13 residues. CDR1 and CDR2 from the germline V gene are MNHNY and SVGAGI (reference sequence). This CDR3 is CASSFQFNQPQHF. The CDR3 DNA sequence: TGTGCCAGCAGTTTTCAGTTCAATCAGCCCCAGCATTTT.

V usage is TRBV6-2 or TRBV6-3 and J usage is TRBJ2-1, with TRBD2 matching over 14 bases. Looked up from germline, CDR1 is MNHEY and CDR2 is SVGEGT. V trimming: 5 bases; J trimming: 0 bases; junction bases outside the gene matches: 9. CDR3 length: 19 residues. CDR3 protein: CASSPLTSGRASSYNEQFF. CDR3 DNA sequence: TGTGCCAGCAGTCCTCTGACTAGCGGGAGGGCTAGCTCCTACAATGAGCAGTTCTTC.